This T cell receptor beta chain was retrieved from a study of blood T cell repertoires in COVID-19. Looking at the study overall: Sources were T cells, B-cell-depleted T cells, or PBMCs; the material itself was cDNA or gDNA.

Trimming cost V 2 bases and J 13 bases, with 15 bases left between them. This CDR3 spans 13 amino acids. In the original processing: It was from reference gene primer amplification that nucleated cell counts were estimated. Generated by immunoSEQ multiplex PCR, the TCRdb table keeps only in-frame clones and is missing some. The V and J calls and clone size were taken over from that table, and D and trimming were inferred from the DNA. The sample lists about 120,000 clones, around 77% occurring once. This rearrangement joins TRBV12-3 or TRBV12-4 to TRBJ1-5; a weak D match, TRBD1 (5 bases). The source is a human donor in a cohort sampled during active COVID-19. Sequencing input: peripheral blood. The DNA of the CDR3 is TGTGCCAGCAGTTTACTTGAGTCGAGACAGCAGCATTTT. As protein: CASSLLESRQQHF.